The sequence of this T cell receptor (beta chain) was determined in a study of blood T cell repertoires in COVID-19. Looking at the study overall: The samples span acute and convalescent COVID-19 from the United States, Italy and Spain.

Germline loops: CDR1 MGHRA, CDR2 YSYEKL. The CDR3 contains 18 residues. J was trimmed by 11 bases and V by 0 bases; bases with no gene match: 21. Profiled with immunoSEQ multiplex PCR; TCRdb holds only in-frame clones, not every one. The profile shows around 320,000 clones, 90% of them singletons. Ages ranged from roughly 18 to 100 years, with residence in 24 US areas. The study assigned cohorts using participant-reported clinical history. During the 2 weeks before they entered the study, exposed participants had met someone with a PCR-confirmed or clinician-diagnosed COVID-19 case. This rearrangement joins TRBV4-1 to TRBJ1-1, with 7 nucleotides matching TRBD1. The TCR comes from a woman aged 25-40 years who had been exposed to COVID-19. What was sequenced was PBMCs or T cells enriched from blood (not recorded which). CDR3: CASSQDGYRGLGGKSAFF. The CDR3 bases are TGCGCCAGCAGCCAAGATGGGTACAGGGGTCTTGGGGGAAAAAGCGCTTTCTTT.